The clone carrying this TCR beta chain was seen only a few times. These data belong to a study of patients and donors after allogeneic stem cell transplantation. TCRdb independently ran MiXCR on the RT-PCR reads; one entry per CDR3 protein. The sample contains about 150,000 distinct CDR3 sequences, about two fifths of which appear only once. V shed 6 bases and J 2 bases; nucleotides not matched to a gene: 9. This CDR3 is 17 amino acids long. V usage is TRBV12-3 or TRBV12-4 and J usage is TRBJ2-3; 12 positions agree with TRBD2. This receptor was obtained from a human donor who was either an allogeneic HSCT recipient or a stem cell or donor lymphocyte infusion donor (not recorded which). It is not recorded whose cells these are; they may come from a transplant donor. The material sequenced was blood, either unsorted or a sorted T cell fraction (not recorded which). The CDR3: CASSLRLAGVSTDTQYF. The CDR3 nucleotides read TGTGCCAGCAGCCTAAGACTAGCGGGGGTCTCCACAGATACGCAGTATTTT.